This TCR beta chain stems from a study of shared clonotypes between healthy human individuals. For this clone: Its target is unknown.

Here immunoSEQ multiplex PCR was the method, and the copy in TCRdb shows in-frame clones only, minus some. The sample contains approximately 530,000 clones, roughly 95% of which appear only once. Germline CDR1 and CDR2: MNHNS and SASEGT. V dropped 5 bases and J dropped 1; count of bases not matched to a gene: 7. The CDR3 spans 15 residues. Study findings and constraints: Represented genetic and exposure-history diversity was restricted by having few donors.

The specimen was naive CD4+ T cells sorted from blood. Documented subset: CD45RA+ positively selected. This TCR was sampled from a woman younger than 45 in good health. This sequence joins TRBV6-1 and TRBJ1-2; 7 positions match TRBD1. The CDR3 nucleotides read TGTGCCAGCAGTAGTGGACAGGAACGTAACTATGGCTACACCTTC. This codes for CASSSGQERNYGYTF.